This TCR beta chain was sequenced during a study of shared clonotypes between healthy human individuals. Study observations and caveats: On the whole, naive subsets had larger estimated richness than memory subsets had.

Worth noting for this clone: What it recognizes is unknown.

Deep level was the assay's run setting. Each sorted subset replicate got 200 ng genomic DNA, roughly 33,000 genomes. The method was immunoSEQ multiplex PCR; TCRdb's version includes in-frame clones alone and lacks a portion of them. This sample has a few million clones, with 85% to 95% found just once. In the CD4+ fraction, cells were divided into CD45RA+ naive and CD45RA-negative memory subsets. Sequencing used naive CD4+ T cells from PBMCs. Subset meaning: CD45RA+ positively selected. The source of this sequence is a man younger than 35 in good health. Some clones in this sample may be carry-over from other donors' samples.

The CDR3 sequence: CASSPQGAYTGELFF. The CDR3, as DNA: TGTGCCAGCTCACCGCAGGGGGCGTACACCGGGGAGCTGTTTTTT. The chain links TRBV18 to TRBJ2-2; 8 bases align to TRBD1. Unmatched junction bases numbered 3, after V lost 3 bases and J lost 3 bases. Germline V CDR1 and CDR2: KGHSH, LQKENI. The CDR3 spans 15 residues.